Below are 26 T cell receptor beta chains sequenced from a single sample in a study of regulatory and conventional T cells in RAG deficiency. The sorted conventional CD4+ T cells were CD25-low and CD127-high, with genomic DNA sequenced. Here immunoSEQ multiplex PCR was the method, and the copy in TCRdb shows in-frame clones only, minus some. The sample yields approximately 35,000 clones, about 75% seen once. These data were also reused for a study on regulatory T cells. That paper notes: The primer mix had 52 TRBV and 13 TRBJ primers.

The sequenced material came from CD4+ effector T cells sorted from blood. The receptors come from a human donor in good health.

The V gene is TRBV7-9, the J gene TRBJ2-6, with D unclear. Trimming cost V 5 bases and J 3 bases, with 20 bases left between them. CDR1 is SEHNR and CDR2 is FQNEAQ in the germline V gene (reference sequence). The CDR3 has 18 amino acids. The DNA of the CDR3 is TGTGCCAGCAGCCCGGGCCAATTGCGGCCTGATGGGGCCAACGTCCTGACTTTC. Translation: CASSPGQLRPDGANVLTF.

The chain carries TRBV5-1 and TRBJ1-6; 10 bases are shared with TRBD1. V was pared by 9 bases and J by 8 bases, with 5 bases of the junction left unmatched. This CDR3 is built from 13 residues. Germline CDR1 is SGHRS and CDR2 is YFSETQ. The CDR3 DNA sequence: TGCGCCACCAAGGACAGGGGGGATTCACCCCTCCACTTT. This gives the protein CATKDRGDSPLHF.

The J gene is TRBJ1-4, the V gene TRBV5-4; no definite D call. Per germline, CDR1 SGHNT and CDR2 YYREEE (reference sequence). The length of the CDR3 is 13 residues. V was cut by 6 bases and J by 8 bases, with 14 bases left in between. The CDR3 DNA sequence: TGTGCCAGCACCATGCGATCGGGGGAAAAACTGTTTTTT. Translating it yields CASTMRSGEKLFF.

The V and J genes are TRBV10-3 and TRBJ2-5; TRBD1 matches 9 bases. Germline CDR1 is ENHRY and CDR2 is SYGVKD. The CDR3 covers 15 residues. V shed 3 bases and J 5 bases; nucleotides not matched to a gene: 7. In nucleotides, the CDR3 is TGTGCCATCAGTGATCCAGGACAGGGGAGGGAGACCCAGTACTTC. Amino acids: CAISDPGQGRETQYF.

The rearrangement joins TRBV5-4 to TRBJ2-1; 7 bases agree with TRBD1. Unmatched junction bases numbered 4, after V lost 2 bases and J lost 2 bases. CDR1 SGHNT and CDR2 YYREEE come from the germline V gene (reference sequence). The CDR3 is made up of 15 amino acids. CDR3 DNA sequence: TGTGCCAGCAGCTTAATCGGGACAGCCTACAATGAGCAGTTCTTC. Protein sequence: CASSLIGTAYNEQFF.

CDR3 region: CASSPSGGSETQYF. For the CDR3, the DNA is TGTGCCAGCTCACCCTCGGGGGGATCTGAGACCCAGTACTTC. The gene calls are TRBV18 and TRBJ2-5, with 7 bases aligning to TRBD2. J lost 5 bases, V lost 3 bases, and 6 bases had no gene match. The germline V gene has CDR1 KGHSH and CDR2 LQKENI. CDR3 size: 14 residues.

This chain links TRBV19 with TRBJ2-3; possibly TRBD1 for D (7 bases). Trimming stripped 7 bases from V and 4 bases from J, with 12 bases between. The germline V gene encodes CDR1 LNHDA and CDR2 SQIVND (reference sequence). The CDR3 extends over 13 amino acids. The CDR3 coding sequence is TGTGCCAGTAACCCCAGGGGGGCAGATACGCAGTATTTT. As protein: CASNPRGADTQYF.

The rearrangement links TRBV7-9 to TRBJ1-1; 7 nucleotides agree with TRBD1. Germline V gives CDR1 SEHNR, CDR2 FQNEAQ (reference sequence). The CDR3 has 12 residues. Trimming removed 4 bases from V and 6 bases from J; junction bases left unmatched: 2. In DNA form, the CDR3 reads TGTGCCAGCAGCTGGGACAGCTCTGAAGCTTTCTTT. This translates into CASSWDSSEAFF.

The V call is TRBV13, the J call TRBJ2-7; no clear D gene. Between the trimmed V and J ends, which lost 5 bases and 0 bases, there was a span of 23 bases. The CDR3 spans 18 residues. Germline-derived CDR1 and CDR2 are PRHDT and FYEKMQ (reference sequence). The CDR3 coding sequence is TGTGCCAGCAGCCTCCTCAGCAGGTTTGGGATGAGCTCCTACGAGCAGTACTTC. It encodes CASSLLSRFGMSSYEQYF.

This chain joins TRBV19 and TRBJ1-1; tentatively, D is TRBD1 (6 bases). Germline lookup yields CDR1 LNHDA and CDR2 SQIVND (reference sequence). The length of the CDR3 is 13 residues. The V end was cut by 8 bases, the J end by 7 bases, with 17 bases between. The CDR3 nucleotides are TGTGCCAGTCCTACAGGGCAGGCTTTTGAAGCTTTCTTT. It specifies CASPTGQAFEAFF.

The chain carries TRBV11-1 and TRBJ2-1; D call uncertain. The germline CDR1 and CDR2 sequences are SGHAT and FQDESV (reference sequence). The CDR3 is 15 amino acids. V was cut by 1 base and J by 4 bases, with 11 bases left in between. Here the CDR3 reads CASSLEQNSYNEQFF. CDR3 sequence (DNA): TGTGCCAGCAGCTTAGAACAGAACTCATACAATGAGCAGTTCTTC.

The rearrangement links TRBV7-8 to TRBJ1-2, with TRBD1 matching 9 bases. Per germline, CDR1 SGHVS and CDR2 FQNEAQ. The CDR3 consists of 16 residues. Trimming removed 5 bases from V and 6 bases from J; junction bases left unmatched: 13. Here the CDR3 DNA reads TGTGCCAGCAGCCCACCGCTGGGACAGGGACTGAATGGCTACACCTTC. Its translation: CASSPPLGQGLNGYTF. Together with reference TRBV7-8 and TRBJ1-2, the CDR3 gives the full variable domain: GAGVSQSPRYKVAKRGQDVALRCDPISGHVSLFWYQQALGQGPEFLTYFQNEAQLDKSGLPSDRFFAERPEGSVSTLKIQRTQQEDSAVYLCASSPPLGQGLNGYTFGSGTRLTVV.

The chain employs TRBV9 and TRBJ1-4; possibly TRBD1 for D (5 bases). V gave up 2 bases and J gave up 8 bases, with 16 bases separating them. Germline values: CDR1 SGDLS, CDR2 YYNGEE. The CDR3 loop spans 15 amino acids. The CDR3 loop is CASSVWDGAGEKLFF. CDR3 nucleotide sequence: TGTGCCAGCAGCGTTTGGGACGGGGCGGGGGAAAAACTGTTTTTT.

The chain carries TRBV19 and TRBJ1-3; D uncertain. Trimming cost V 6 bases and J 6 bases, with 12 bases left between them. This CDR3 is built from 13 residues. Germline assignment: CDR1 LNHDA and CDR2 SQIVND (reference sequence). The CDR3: CASSLRRENTIYF. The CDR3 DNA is TGTGCCAGTAGCCTGCGACGGGAAAACACCATATATTTT.

CDR3 in DNA: TGTGCCAGCAGCGTAGGAGCGAACACCGGGGAGCTGTTTTTT. Amino acids: CASSVGANTGELFF. The chain links TRBV9 to TRBJ2-2; D remains unclear. V lost 0 bases and J 0 bases, leaving 3 bases between the germline ends. The CDR3 has 14 residues. Germline V CDR1 and CDR2: SGDLS, YYNGEE. Full variable domain (missing parts from reference TRBV9 and TRBJ2-2): DSGVTQTPKHLITATGQRVTLRCSPRSGDLSVYWYQQSLDQGLQFLIQYYNGEERAKGNILERFSAQQFPDLHSELNLSSLELGDSALYFCASSVGANTGELFFGEGSRLTVL.

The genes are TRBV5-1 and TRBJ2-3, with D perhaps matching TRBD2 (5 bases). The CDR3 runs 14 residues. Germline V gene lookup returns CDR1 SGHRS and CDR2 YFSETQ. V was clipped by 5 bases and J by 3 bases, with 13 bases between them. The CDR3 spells CASSLATVTDTQYF. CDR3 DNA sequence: TGCGCCAGCAGTCTAGCTACAGTGACAGATACGCAGTATTTT.

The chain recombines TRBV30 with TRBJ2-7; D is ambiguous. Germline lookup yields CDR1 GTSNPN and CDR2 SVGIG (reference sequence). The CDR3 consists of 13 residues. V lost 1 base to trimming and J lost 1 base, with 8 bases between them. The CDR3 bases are TGTGCCTGGAGTGGTAGGGTATCCTACGAGCAGTACTTC. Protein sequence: CAWSGRVSYEQYF.

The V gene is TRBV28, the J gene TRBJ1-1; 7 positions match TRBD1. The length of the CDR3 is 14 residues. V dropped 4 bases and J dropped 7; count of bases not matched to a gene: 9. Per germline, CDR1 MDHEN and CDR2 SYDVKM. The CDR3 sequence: CASSSTGTRFEAFF. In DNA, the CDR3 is TGTGCCAGCAGTTCGACAGGGACCAGGTTTGAAGCTTTCTTT. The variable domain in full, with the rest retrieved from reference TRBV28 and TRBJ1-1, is DVKVTQSSRYLVKRTGEKVFLECVQDMDHENMFWYRQDPGLGLRLIYFSYDVKMKEKGDIPEGYSVSREKKERFSLILESASTNQTSMYLCASSSTGTRFEAFFGQGTRLTVV.

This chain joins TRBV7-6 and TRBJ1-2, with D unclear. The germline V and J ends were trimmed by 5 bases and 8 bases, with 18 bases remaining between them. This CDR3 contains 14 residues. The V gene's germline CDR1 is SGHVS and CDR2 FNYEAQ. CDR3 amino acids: CASSGSGRERGYTF. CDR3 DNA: TGTGCCAGCAGCGGGTCTGGGCGAGAACGGGGCTACACCTTC.

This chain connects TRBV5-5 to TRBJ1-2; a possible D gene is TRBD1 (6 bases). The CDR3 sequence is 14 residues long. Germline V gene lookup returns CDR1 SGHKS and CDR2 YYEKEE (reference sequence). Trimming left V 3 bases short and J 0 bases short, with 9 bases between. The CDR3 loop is CASSWDTANYGYTF. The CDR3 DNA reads TGTGCCAGCAGCTGGGACACAGCTAACTATGGCTACACCTTC.

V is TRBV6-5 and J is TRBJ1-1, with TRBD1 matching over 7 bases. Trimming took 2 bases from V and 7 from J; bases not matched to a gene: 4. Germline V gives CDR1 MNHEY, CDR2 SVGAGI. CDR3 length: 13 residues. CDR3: CASSYPSGGEAFF. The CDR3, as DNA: TGTGCCAGCAGTTACCCGTCAGGGGGTGAAGCTTTCTTT.

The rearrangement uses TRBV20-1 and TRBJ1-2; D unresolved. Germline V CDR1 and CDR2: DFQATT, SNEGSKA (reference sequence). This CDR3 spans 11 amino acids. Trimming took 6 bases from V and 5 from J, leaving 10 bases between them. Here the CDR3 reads CSAGVGYGYTF. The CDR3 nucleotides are TGCAGTGCCGGGGTTGGTTATGGCTACACCTTC.

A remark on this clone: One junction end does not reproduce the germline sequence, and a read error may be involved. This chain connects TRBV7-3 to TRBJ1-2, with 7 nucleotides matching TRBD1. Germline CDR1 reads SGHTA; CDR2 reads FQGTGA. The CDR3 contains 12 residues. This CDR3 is CASSLSQGVVKF. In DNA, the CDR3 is TGTGCCAGCAGCTTATCCCAGGGGGTCGTAAAATTC.

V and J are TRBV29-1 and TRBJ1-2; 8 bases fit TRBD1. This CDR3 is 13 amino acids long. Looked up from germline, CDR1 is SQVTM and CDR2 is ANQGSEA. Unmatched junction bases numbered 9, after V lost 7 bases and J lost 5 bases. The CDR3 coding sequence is TGCAGCGCTGGACAGGGCCGGAAATATGGCTACACCTTC. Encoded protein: CSAGQGRKYGYTF.

CDR3 sequence: CASSLGGITYTDTQYF. CDR3 DNA sequence: TGTGCCAGCAGCTTAGGTGGCATTACTTACACAGATACGCAGTATTTT. This chain connects TRBV7-9 to TRBJ2-3; unclear D gene. CDR1 is SEHNR, CDR2 FQNEAQ, per germline (reference sequence). The V end lost 1 base, the J end lost 2 bases, and 13 bases lay between the germline ends. This CDR3 has 16 amino acids.

CDR3 in DNA: TGTGCCAGTAGTCCGACCGGGACAGGGGGCGCGGGGAACACTGAAGCTTTCTTT. Its translation is CASSPTGTGGAGNTEAFF. V is TRBV19 and J is TRBJ1-1; 12 bases fit TRBD1. Germline-derived CDR1 and CDR2 are LNHDA and SQIVND (reference sequence). Trimming removed 5 bases from V and 1 base from J; junction bases left unmatched: 11. The length of the CDR3 is 18 residues. The full variable domain, rest sourced from reference TRBV19 and TRBJ1-1, is DGGITQSPKYLFRKEGQNVTLSCEQNLNHDAMYWYRQDPGQGLRLIYYSQIVNDFQKGDIAEGYSVSREKKESFPLTVTSAQKNPTAFYLCASSPTGTGGAGNTEAFFGQGTRLTVV.